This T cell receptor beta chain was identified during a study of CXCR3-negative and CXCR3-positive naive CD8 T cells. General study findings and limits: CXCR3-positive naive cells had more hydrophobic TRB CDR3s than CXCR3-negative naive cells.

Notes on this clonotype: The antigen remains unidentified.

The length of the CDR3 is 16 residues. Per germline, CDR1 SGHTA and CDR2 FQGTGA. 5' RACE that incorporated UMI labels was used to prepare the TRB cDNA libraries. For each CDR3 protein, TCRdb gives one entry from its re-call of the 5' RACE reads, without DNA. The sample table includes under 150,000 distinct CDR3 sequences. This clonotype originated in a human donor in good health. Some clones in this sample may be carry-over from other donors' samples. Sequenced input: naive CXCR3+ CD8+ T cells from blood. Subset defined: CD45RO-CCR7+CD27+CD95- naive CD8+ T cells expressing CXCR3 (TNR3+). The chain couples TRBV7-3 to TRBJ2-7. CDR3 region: CASSLTPHREFSEQYF.